This TCR beta chain was sequenced during a study of CXCR3-negative and CXCR3-positive naive CD8 T cells. Findings of the study overall: The TRBV-TRBJ usage of naive CXCR3-negative and CXCR3-positive cells was similar, but that of memory cells differed. When CXCR3-positive naive cells were set against CXCR3-negative naive cells, the former had more hydrophobic TRB CDR3s.

The V gene's germline CDR1 is PRHDT and CDR2 FYEKMQ (reference sequence). The CDR3 is 15 amino acids. Triplicate approximately 300,000-cell sorts were made of each CD8+ T cell subset. It was by 5' RACE with UMI labels that the TRB cDNA libraries were prepared. TCRdb derives one entry per CDR3 protein from the 5' RACE reads, leaving out DNA. The sample data list roughly 7,000 distinct CDR3 sequences. Concerning this clonotype itself: Its cognate antigen is unknown.

This clonotype originated in a human donor in good health. Some clones in this sample may be carry-over from other donors' samples. The sample consisted of naive CXCR3+ CD8+ T cells from blood. Stated subset: CD45RO-CCR7+CD27+CD95- naive CD8+ T cells expressing CXCR3 (TNR3+). The chain is built from TRBV13 and TRBJ1-4; the TRBD1 assignment by TCRdb is unverifiable without DNA. CDR3 amino acids: CASSLEGSEGEKLFF. Drawing the rest from reference TRBV13 and TRBJ1-4, the complete variable domain is AAGVIQSPRHLIKEKRETATLKCYPIPRHDTVYWYQQGPGQDPQFLISFYEKMQSDKGSIPDRFSAQQFSDYHSELNMSSLELGDSALYFCASSLEGSEGEKLFFGSGTQLSVL.